This entry lists 21 T cell receptor beta chains sequenced from one sample in a study of blood T cell repertoires in COVID-19. Generated by immunoSEQ multiplex PCR, the TCRdb table keeps only in-frame clones and is missing some. The data contain under 90,000 clones, roughly 85% of them singletons. Specimen: peripheral blood. These receptors originate from a man aged 55 to 70 with acute or convalescent COVID-19.

V usage is TRBV19 and J usage is TRBJ1-1; 8 bases match TRBD1. Germline V gives CDR1 LNHDA, CDR2 SQIVND (reference sequence). The CDR3 spans 14 residues. V lost 6 bases to trimming and J lost 0 bases; unmatched junction nucleotides: 3. The CDR3: CASRMTGVNTEAFF. In DNA form, the CDR3 reads TGTGCCAGTAGGATGACAGGGGTGAACACTGAAGCTTTCTTT.

This clone was seen more than once but under ten times. The chain is built from TRBV27 and TRBJ2-1; possible D gene TRBD2, 6 bases. Germline lookup yields CDR1 MNHEY and CDR2 SMNVEV (reference sequence). Trimming stripped 5 bases from V and 6 bases from J, with 11 bases between. The CDR3 length is 13 residues. The CDR3 protein is CASSTGGFNEQFF. As DNA, the CDR3 is TGTGCCAGCAGTACCGGGGGTTTCAATGAGCAGTTCTTC.

The rearrangement links TRBV19 to TRBJ1-5, with D unclear. The CDR3 spans 13 residues. The V end lost 11 bases, the J end lost 5 bases, and 16 bases lay between the germline ends. Germline V CDR1 and CDR2: LNHDA, SQIVND (reference sequence). CDR3 sequence reads: CASHRTLDQPQHF. The CDR3 coding sequence is TGTGCCTCCCATAGGACTCTTGATCAGCCCCAGCATTTT.

The chain couples TRBV19 to TRBJ1-2; no definite D call. V shed 7 bases and J shed 6 bases, with 18 bases lying between them. This CDR3 contains 14 residues. Germline lookup yields CDR1 LNHDA and CDR2 SQIVND (reference sequence). The CDR3 loop reads CASIPVGGRDGYTF. CDR3 bases: TGTGCCAGTATTCCGGTTGGAGGGCGCGATGGCTACACCTTC.

The chain combines TRBV12-3 or TRBV12-4 with TRBJ1-2; D possibly corresponds to TRBD1 (6 bases). V shed 10 bases and J shed 6 bases, with 15 bases lying between them. The CDR3 loop spans 12 amino acids. CDR3 sequence reads: CATHRGADGYTF. CDR3 DNA sequence: TGTGCCACCCACCGGGGGGCGGATGGCTACACCTTC.

This clone was recorded once. The rearrangement uses TRBV10-3 and TRBJ2-1, with 13 bases aligning to TRBD2. CDR1 and CDR2 (germline): ENHRY, SYGVKD. V lost 4 bases, J lost 6 bases, and 6 bases stayed unmatched. This CDR3 comprises 16 residues. The CDR3: CAISATSGGVGNEQFF. The CDR3 coding sequence is TGTGCCATCAGTGCTACTAGCGGGGGGGTAGGCAATGAGCAGTTCTTC.

The rearrangement uses TRBV7-6 and TRBJ2-3; 13 nucleotides line up with TRBD2. CDR3 length: 16 amino acids. Germline assignment: CDR1 SGHVS and CDR2 FNYEAQ. Trimming took 5 bases from V and 4 from J; bases not matched to a gene: 6. CDR3 protein: CASSRGTSGAADTQYF. CDR3 sequence (DNA): TGTGCCAGCAGCCGAGGGACTAGCGGGGCTGCAGATACGCAGTATTTT. Supplemented by reference TRBV7-6 and TRBJ2-3, the full variable domain reads GAGVSQSPRYKVTKRGQDVALRCDPISGHVSLYWYRQALGQGPEFLTYFNYEAQQDKSGLPNDRFSAERPEGSISTLTIQRTEQRDSAMYRCASSRGTSGAADTQYFGPGTRLTVL.

The rearrangement links TRBV27 to TRBJ1-2, with TRBD1 as a possible D gene (5 bases). V shed 6 bases and J shed 2 bases, with 10 bases lying between them. The CDR3 totals 13 residues. CDR1 is MNHEY and CDR2 is SMNVEV in the germline V gene (reference sequence). CDR3 bases: TGTGCCAGCAGCTCCGGGGGAAACTATGGCTACACCTTC. This codes for CASSSGGNYGYTF.

The chain recombines TRBV18 with TRBJ2-3; D may be TRBD1 (6 bases). V lost 4 bases to trimming and J lost 4 bases, with 9 bases between them. The CDR3 is 13 residues long. Germline assignment: CDR1 KGHSH and CDR2 LQKENI. Written as DNA, the CDR3 is TGTGCCAGCTCACTGGGGGCGTCAGATACGCAGTATTTT. As protein: CASSLGASDTQYF.

This rearrangement joins TRBV5-1 to TRBJ1-6, with a possible D match to TRBD1 (5 bases). This CDR3 has 13 amino acids. Germline V lookup: CDR1 SGHRS, CDR2 YFSETQ. Trimming removed 7 bases at V and 6 bases at J, with 11 bases between. CDR3 DNA: TGCGCCAGCCAAGGGGATTCTAATTCACCCCTCCACTTT. The encoded protein is CASQGDSNSPLHF.

J is TRBJ1-3 and V is TRBV5-1; TRBD1 is a possible D gene (5 bases). The CDR3 is 15 amino acids. V lost 4 bases, J lost 3 bases, and 14 bases lay in between. Germline CDR1 is SGHRS and CDR2 is YFSETQ. The CDR3 nucleotides are TGCGCCAGCAGCGCGGGGGATATCCTTGGAAACACCATATATTTT. Encoded protein: CASSAGDILGNTIYF.

This chain connects TRBV9 to TRBJ2-7; 7 bases line up with TRBD2. Germline V gene sequence: CDR1 SGDLS, CDR2 YYNGEE. The CDR3 covers 13 residues. V shed 0 bases and J 7 bases; nucleotides not matched to a gene: 4. CDR3 residues: CASSVATGGEQYF. In DNA, the CDR3 is TGTGCCAGCAGCGTAGCTACGGGGGGAGAGCAGTACTTC. The variable domain in full, completed from reference TRBV9 and TRBJ2-7, reads DSGVTQTPKHLITATGQRVTLRCSPRSGDLSVYWYQQSLDQGLQFLIQYYNGEERAKGNILERFSAQQFPDLHSELNLSSLELGDSALYFCASSVATGGEQYFGPGTRLTVT.

The chain is built from TRBV5-4 and TRBJ2-7; 8 bases match TRBD2. V was clipped by 0 bases and J by 1 base; unmatched bases: 3. Germline CDR1 is SGHNT and CDR2 is YYREEE (reference sequence). The CDR3 runs 15 residues. The CDR3 spells CASSLDTGGSYEQYF. In DNA form, the CDR3 reads TGTGCCAGCAGCTTGGACACGGGGGGGTCCTACGAGCAGTACTTC.

This sequence joins TRBV9 and TRBJ2-1; a weak D match, TRBD2 (5 bases). Germline V gene sequence: CDR1 SGDLS, CDR2 YYNGEE. Trimming pared 0 bases from V and 7 bases from J, leaving 8 bases between. This CDR3 has 13 residues. As DNA, the CDR3 is TGTGCCAGCAGCGTAGAGCGGTCTAATGAGCAGTTCTTC. As protein: CASSVERSNEQFF. Using reference TRBV9 and TRBJ2-1 for the parts outside the CDR3, the full variable domain is DSGVTQTPKHLITATGQRVTLRCSPRSGDLSVYWYQQSLDQGLQFLIQYYNGEERAKGNILERFSAQQFPDLHSELNLSSLELGDSALYFCASSVERSNEQFFGPGTRLTVL.

The genes are TRBV5-6 and TRBJ1-3, with unresolved D. The CDR3 is made up of 17 amino acids. Germline V CDR1 and CDR2: SGHDT, YYEEEE. V dropped 1 base and J dropped 0 bases, with 14 bases sitting between them. The CDR3 loop reads CASSLLSSSRSGNTIYF. Here the CDR3 DNA reads TGTGCCAGCAGCTTGTTGTCCTCTTCTCGCTCTGGAAACACCATATATTTT. Combining the CDR3 with reference TRBV5-6 and TRBJ1-3 gives the whole variable domain DAGVTQSPTHLIKTRGQQVTLRCSPKSGHDTVSWYQQALGQGPQFIFQYYEEEERQRGNFPDRFSGHQFPNYSSELNVNALLLGDSALYLCASSLLSSSRSGNTIYFGEGSWLTVV.

The V gene is TRBV19, the J gene TRBJ1-5; 7 nucleotides agree with TRBD1. Trimming removed 3 bases from V and 0 bases from J; junction bases left unmatched: 5. Germline V lookup: CDR1 LNHDA, CDR2 SQIVND (reference sequence). The CDR3 length is 16 residues. DNA for the CDR3: TGTGCCAGTAGTATCCCGGACAGGATTAGCAATCAGCCCCAGCATTTT. Protein: CASSIPDRISNQPQHF.

The V and J genes are TRBV9 and TRBJ1-2; 7 positions match TRBD1. J lost 3 bases, V lost 3 bases, and 20 bases had no gene match. The CDR3 is 19 amino acids. Germline V gene data show CDR1 as SGDLS and CDR2 as YYNGEE. In DNA, the CDR3 is TGTGCCAGCAGCGCCCCGAGACAGGGAACCCGAGAGGTAGACTATGGCTACACCTTC. Its protein is CASSAPRQGTREVDYGYTF.

This CDR3 reads CASSSPASGGAGETQYF. CDR3 coding DNA: TGTGCCAGTAGTTCCCCGGCTAGCGGGGGGGCCGGAGAGACCCAGTACTTC. The chain is built from TRBV19 and TRBJ2-5, with TRBD2 matching 12 bases. Trimming cost V 5 bases and J 4 bases; bases outside gene matches: 11. The CDR3 runs to 17 residues. CDR1 is LNHDA and CDR2 is SQIVND in the germline V gene (reference sequence).

This clone was seen a single time. The V gene is TRBV6-6, the J gene TRBJ2-4; 7 bases map to TRBD1. Per the germline V gene, CDR1 is MNHNY and CDR2 is SVGAGI (reference sequence). After removal of 5 bases from V and 0 bases from J, the junction contained 1 base not matched to a gene. The CDR3 length is 14 residues. The CDR3 reads CASSQGVAKNIQYF. The CDR3 nucleotides are TGTGCCAGCAGTCAGGGGGTAGCCAAAAACATTCAGTACTTC.

In its sample, this clone was seen a few times. V is TRBV5-1 and J is TRBJ2-7, with D possibly TRBD1 on 6 matching bases. Germline CDR1 and CDR2: SGHRS and YFSETQ. V lost 1 base and J lost 6, with 14 bases in between. This CDR3 has 14 residues. Here the CDR3 DNA reads TGCGCCAGCAGCTTGATCAGGGGTGGAGGCGAGCAGTACTTC. Translated: CASSLIRGGGEQYF.

The chain links TRBV2 to TRBJ2-2; TRBD2 matches at 12 bases. The junction had 1 base not matched to a gene; V was cut back by 4 bases and J by 1 base. CDR3 length equals 16 residues. Germline V gives CDR1 SNHLY, CDR2 FYNNEI. The CDR3 here is CASSAGLAGNTGELFF. DNA for the CDR3: TGTGCCAGCAGTGCGGGACTAGCGGGGAACACCGGGGAGCTGTTTTTT.